Shown below are 17 T cell receptor beta chains from a single sample sequenced in a study of shared clonotypes between healthy human individuals. The assay was immunoSEQ multiplex PCR, and TCRdb's table has in-frame clones only and misses some. The table shows a few hundred thousand clones, with roughly 79% occurring only once. Sequenced material: PBMCs. These receptors all stem from a middle-aged woman in good health. Some clones in this sample may be carry-over from other donors' samples.

This clone was observed a handful of times. The J gene is TRBJ1-1, the V gene TRBV7-9, with D uncertain. The CDR3 extends over 14 amino acids. V gave up 4 bases and J gave up 1 base, with 10 bases separating them. Per germline, CDR1 SEHNR and CDR2 FQNEAQ (reference sequence). In DNA, the CDR3 is TGTGCCAGCAGCTACGCGGGCAGGAACACTGAAGCTTTCTTT. Its translation: CASSYAGRNTEAFF.

The sample holds a few counts of this clone. The rearrangement links TRBV6-5 to TRBJ2-7, with TRBD1 as a possible D gene (5 bases). This CDR3 has 15 amino acids. Deletions cut 2 bases from V and 7 bases from J, with 18 bases between. CDR1 and CDR2 (germline): MNHEY, SVGAGI. The CDR3 nucleotides read TGTGCCAGCAGTTACATCCTTGGGGCCCCAGGAGAGCAGTACTTC. Its translation is CASSYILGAPGEQYF.

This chain uses TRBV18 with TRBJ2-5; unclear D gene. The germline V gene encodes CDR1 KGHSH and CDR2 LQKENI. The CDR3 contains 15 residues. The V and J ends lost 2 bases and 1 base respectively, with 11 bases between them. Here the CDR3 DNA reads TGTGCCAGCTCACCATACCTAGACCGCCAAGAGACCCAGTACTTC. It codes for CASSPYLDRQETQYF.

About this clone: The sample carries other DNA sequences with the same CDR3. The gene calls are TRBV25-1 and TRBJ2-1; no clear D. V gave up 3 bases and J gave up 4 bases, with 7 bases separating them. The CDR3 contains 13 residues. Germline V gene sequence: CDR1 MGHDK, CDR2 SYGVNS. The CDR3 loop is CASSEWGYNEQFF. In nucleotides, the CDR3 is TGTGCCAGCAGTGAGTGGGGATACAATGAGCAGTTCTTC.

The gene calls are TRBV19 and TRBJ1-4; 7 nucleotides line up with TRBD1. Germline CDR1 LNHDA, CDR2 SQIVND (reference sequence). V was pared by 7 bases and J by 3 bases, with 8 bases of the junction left unmatched. The CDR3 has 15 residues. The CDR3 nucleotides read TGTGCCAGTACGATAACCGGGACAGCTAATGAAAAACTGTTTTTT. Translation gives CASTITGTANEKLFF.

Notes on this clone: This CDR3 is also generated by other DNA sequences in the sample. The CDR3 nucleotides are TGCGCCAGCAGCTTGGCAGGAGAGACCCAGTACTTC. Amino acid sequence: CASSLAGETQYF. The chain joins TRBV5-1 to TRBJ2-5; D not resolved. V lost 0 bases, J lost 4 bases, and 4 bases lay in between. This CDR3 comprises 12 residues. Germline V gives CDR1 SGHRS, CDR2 YFSETQ.

This clone was observed once. This chain joins TRBV2 and TRBJ2-1, with 9 bases that match TRBD2. The germline V gene has CDR1 SNHLY and CDR2 FYNNEI. There are 14 residues in the CDR3. Trimming cost V 6 bases and J 10 bases; bases outside gene matches: 10. The CDR3 protein is CASRPGLAVAEQFF. For the CDR3, the DNA is TGTGCCAGCAGGCCGGGACTAGCTGTCGCAGAGCAGTTCTTC.

This clone was seen a few times. The chain is built from TRBV5-8 and TRBJ2-5; TRBD1 matches at 8 bases. The CDR3 extends over 13 amino acids. The J segment lost 6 bases and the V segment lost 7 bases, leaving 8 bases of the junction unmatched. Germline V lookup: CDR1 SGHTS, CDR2 YDEGEE. The CDR3 nucleotides are TGTGCCAGCCTTAACAGGGGGAGACAGACCCAGTACTTC. This codes for CASLNRGRQTQYF.

On this clone: Other DNA sequences of this sample code for an identical CDR3. V usage is TRBV7-9 and J usage is TRBJ2-1; TRBD2 is a possible D gene (6 bases). The CDR3 contains 16 residues. CDR1 and CDR2 from the germline V gene are SEHNR and FQNEAQ (reference sequence). The V gene lost 0 bases and the J gene lost 1 base, with 10 bases spanning the gap. CDR3 DNA: TGTGCCAGCAGCTTAGCGCTTGCGGGGTCCTACAATGAGCAGTTCTTC. It codes for CASSLALAGSYNEQFF. Combining the CDR3 with reference TRBV7-9 and TRBJ2-1 gives the whole variable domain DTGVSQNPRHKITKRGQNVTFRCDPISEHNRLYWYRQTLGQGPEFLTYFQNEAQLEKSRLLSDRFSAERPKGSFSTLEIQRTEQGDSAMYLCASSLALAGSYNEQFFGPGTRLTVL.

The rearrangement uses TRBV28 and TRBJ2-1; D not certain. Germline CDR1 and CDR2: MDHEN and SYDVKM. There are 12 residues in the CDR3. V was clipped by 6 bases and J by 6 bases, with 9 bases between them. The CDR3 nucleotides read TGTGCCAGCAGAACCCCCGGCAATGAGCAGTTCTTC. Translating gives CASRTPGNEQFF.

The gene calls are TRBV30 and TRBJ1-6; D is undetermined. Looked up from germline, CDR1 is GTSNPN and CDR2 is SVGIG (reference sequence). This CDR3 comprises 16 residues. With 0 bases removed from V and 0 bases from J, the gap between germline ends came to 9 bases. CDR3 bases: TGTGCCTGGAGTGTACGGCGGAGCTCCTATAATTCACCCCTCCACTTT. Its protein is CAWSVRRSSYNSPLHF.

This sequence joins TRBV7-3 and TRBJ2-1, with 9 bases identical to TRBD2. The CDR3 extends over 15 amino acids. The germline V gene has CDR1 SGHTA and CDR2 FQGTGA. J gave up 3 bases and V 5 bases, and 5 bases lay outside the gene matches. For the CDR3, the DNA is TGTGCCAGCAGCCGTAGCGGGAGCGGCTACAATGAGCAGTTCTTC. Translation: CASSRSGSGYNEQFF.

This sequence joins TRBV7-9 and TRBJ2-1; 10 bases align to TRBD2. This CDR3 is 16 amino acids long. Germline lookup yields CDR1 SEHNR and CDR2 FQNEAQ (reference sequence). The trim removed 6 bases at V and 3 bases at J, leaving 8 bases unmatched. In DNA form, the CDR3 reads TGTGCCAGCAGACCGCTAGCGGGAGCAAGCTACAATGAGCAGTTCTTC. Translation gives CASRPLAGASYNEQFF.

The chain combines TRBV5-1 with TRBJ2-3; tentatively, D is TRBD2 (5 bases). The germline V gene encodes CDR1 SGHRS and CDR2 YFSETQ. Trimming stripped 4 bases from V and 5 bases from J, with 11 bases between. CDR3 length: 13 amino acids. The CDR3 nucleotides read TGCGCCAGCAGCAACGGACTGGTAGATACGCAGTATTTT. It yields the protein CASSNGLVDTQYF.

The chain has TRBV7-9 and TRBJ2-3; possible D gene TRBD2, 6 bases. V lost 2 bases and J 4 bases, leaving 10 bases between the germline ends. CDR3 length: 14 residues. Per the germline V gene, CDR1 is SEHNR and CDR2 is FQNEAQ (reference sequence). CDR3 residues: CASSLSAGSDTQYF. DNA for the CDR3: TGTGCCAGCAGCTTATCCGCGGGGTCAGATACGCAGTATTTT. The full variable domain, its missing parts supplied by reference TRBV7-9 and TRBJ2-3, is DTGVSQNPRHKITKRGQNVTFRCDPISEHNRLYWYRQTLGQGPEFLTYFQNEAQLEKSRLLSDRFSAERPKGSFSTLEIQRTEQGDSAMYLCASSLSAGSDTQYFGPGTRLTVL.

The chain couples TRBV6-5 to TRBJ2-7, with 7 positions matching TRBD2. The V segment lost 0 bases and the J segment 4 bases; nucleotides outside the gene matches: 3. The CDR3 has 14 amino acids. Germline V gene lookup returns CDR1 MNHEY and CDR2 SVGAGI. This CDR3 is CASSYSGAGYEQYF. DNA for the CDR3: TGTGCCAGCAGTTACTCGGGAGCGGGGTACGAGCAGTACTTC.

The chain has TRBV11-2 and TRBJ2-7; tentative D call: TRBD2 (5 bases). Trimming cost V 5 bases and J 5 bases, with 13 bases left between them. Looked up from germline, CDR1 is SGHAT and CDR2 is FQNNGV. The CDR3 consists of 13 residues. CDR3 in amino acids: CASSLGLSDEQYF. CDR3 nucleotide sequence: TGTGCCAGCAGCCTAGGACTCTCGGACGAGCAGTACTTC.